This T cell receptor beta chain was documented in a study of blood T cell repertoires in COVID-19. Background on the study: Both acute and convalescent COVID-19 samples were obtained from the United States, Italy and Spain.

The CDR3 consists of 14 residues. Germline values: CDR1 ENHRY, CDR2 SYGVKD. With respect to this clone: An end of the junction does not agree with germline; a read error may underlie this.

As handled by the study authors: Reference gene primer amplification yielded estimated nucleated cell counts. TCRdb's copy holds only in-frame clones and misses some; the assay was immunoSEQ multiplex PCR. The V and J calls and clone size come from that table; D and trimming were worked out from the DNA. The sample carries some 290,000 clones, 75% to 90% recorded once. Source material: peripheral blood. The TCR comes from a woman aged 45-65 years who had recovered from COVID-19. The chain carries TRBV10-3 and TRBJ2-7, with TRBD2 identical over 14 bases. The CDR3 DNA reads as TGTGCCATCAGTGAGACCGGGACTAGCGGGGGCCCTCTCTTC. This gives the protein CAISETGTSGGPLF.